One TCR beta chain is described in this entry. This entry belongs to a study of blood T cell repertoires in COVID-19. About the study: There were acute and convalescent COVID-19 samples, and they came from the United States, Italy and Spain.

Source study methods: Amplification of reference gene primers provided the estimated nucleated cell counts. Assay used: immunoSEQ multiplex PCR; TCRdb lists only in-frame clones, some missing. V and J calls and clone size are as listed in that table; D and trimming were resolved from the DNA. Of 120,000 or so clones listed, around 63% are singletons. The clonotype comes from a woman between 70 and 85 years old with acute or convalescent COVID-19. Material for sequencing was peripheral blood.

The DNA of the CDR3 is TGTGCCAGCAGTTTACGGGGACAGGGTGGGGGTAGCAATCAGCCCCAGCATTTT. Translating it yields CASSLRGQGGGSNQPQHF. This chain joins TRBV27 and TRBJ1-5, with 9 bases lining up with TRBD1. Trimming took 2 bases from V and 0 from J; bases not matched to a gene: 8. This CDR3 comprises 18 residues. Germline values: CDR1 MNHEY, CDR2 SMNVEV (reference sequence).